This T cell receptor beta chain was observed in a study of shared clonotypes between healthy human individuals. Profiled with immunoSEQ multiplex PCR; TCRdb holds only in-frame clones, not every one. This table has approximately 2,000,000 clones, over 85% appearing once. Naive CD8 cells, CD45RO-negative and positively selected for CCR7, excluded terminally differentiated effector memory CD45RA+ cells. This clone was observed a single time. This CDR3 has 14 amino acids. Germline assignment: CDR1 MNHEY and CDR2 SVGAGI. Trimming pared 6 bases from V and 3 bases from J, leaving 15 bases between. The rearrangement links TRBV6-5 to TRBJ2-7, with TRBD1 as a possible D gene (5 bases). The receptor comes from a man between 18 and 29 years old in good health. Some clones in this sample may be carry-over from other donors' samples. The material sequenced was naive CD8+ T cells from PBMCs. CDR3 sequence (DNA): TGTGCCAGCAGCCCCGAGGACACAAACTACGAGCAGTACTTC. As protein: CASSPEDTNYEQYF.